This TCR beta chain was found in a study of T cell responses to AZD1222 COVID-19 vaccine. In regard to this clone: Its antigen is as yet unknown. One junction end does not reproduce the germline sequence, and a read error may be involved.

Study observations and caveats: Most donors were white British, females outnumbered males, and clonal diversity was possibly underestimated. At baseline, seropositivity was found in only six AZD1222 recipients.

Measured with immunoSEQ multiplex PCR; TCRdb has only the in-frame clones, and not every one. This sample has 240,000 or so clones; 85% to 95% occur once, and the top ten carry less than 0.6%. Sequencing was performed on peripheral blood, taken on day 0 of AZD1222 vaccination. The clonotype comes from an adult in good health.

The CDR3 DNA reads TGTGCCAGCAGCTTATCGACCTCCAACAATGAGCAGTTCTTC. Translation gives CASSLSTSNNEQFF. The genes are TRBV7-9 and TRBJ2-1; D gene unclear. Germline CDR1 is SEHNR and CDR2 is FQNEAQ (reference sequence). The CDR3 extends over 14 amino acids.